This paragraph covers one T cell receptor beta chain sequence. Its target is not known. Profiling relied on immunoSEQ multiplex PCR, and the TCRdb table lists in-frame clones only, not all of them. In the table there are roughly 130,000 clones, 94% of which are singletons. The data belong to a study of T cell responses to AZD1222 COVID-19 vaccine. About the research overall: Second doses were pooled across both intervals (about 4 or about 12 weeks).

J lost 12 bases, V lost 1 base, and 18 bases had no gene match. Germline-derived CDR1 and CDR2 are SGHTA and FQGTGA. The CDR3 covers 17 residues. The study, taken as a whole, reports: Reportedly, nearly half the spike-specific TCRs target unmutated variant regions. The study found vaccine-associated CD4 TCRs spanning spike, dominant at 160-218 and 743-854. There were mostly white British donors and more females than males, and clonal diversity was possibly underestimated.

The chain uses TRBV7-3 and TRBJ2-1; 7 bases map to TRBD2. This specimen consisted of peripheral blood, obtained on day 0 of AZD1222 vaccination. The TCR comes from an adult in good health. The CDR3: CASSLIPGLDGGGGQFF. The CDR3 region has the DNA TGTGCCAGCAGCTTAATCCCCGGACTAGATGGTGGTGGGGGGCAGTTCTTC.